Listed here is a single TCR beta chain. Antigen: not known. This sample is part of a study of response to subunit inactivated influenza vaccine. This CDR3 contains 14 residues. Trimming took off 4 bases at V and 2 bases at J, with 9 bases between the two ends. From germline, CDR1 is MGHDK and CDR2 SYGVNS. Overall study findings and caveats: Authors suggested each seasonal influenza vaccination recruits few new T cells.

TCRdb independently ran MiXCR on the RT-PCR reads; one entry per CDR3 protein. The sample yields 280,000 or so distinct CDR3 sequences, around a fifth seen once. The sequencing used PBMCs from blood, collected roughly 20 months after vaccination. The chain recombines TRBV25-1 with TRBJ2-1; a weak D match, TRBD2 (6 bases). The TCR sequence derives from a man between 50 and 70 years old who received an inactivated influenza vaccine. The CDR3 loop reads CASSAGLTYNEQFF. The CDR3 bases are TGTGCCAGCAGTGCGGGACTCACCTACAATGAGCAGTTCTTC.